The 31 T cell receptor beta chains presented below share a single source sample, sequenced in a study of neoadjuvant anti-PD-1 for oral cavity cancer. Using immunoSEQ multiplex PCR, the repertoire was profiled, and TCRdb retains in-frame clones only, with some absent. Found here are about 24,000 clones, 26% of them singletons; the top ten hold about 16%. Time point noted: after neoadjuvant nivolumab, at surgical resection. The sample here was tumor tissue, taken after nivolumab (anti-PD-1) treatment. These receptors originate from a person aged 40 to 85 with oral cavity squamous cell carcinoma.

This clone came up a few times. The chain joins TRBV30 to TRBJ2-6, with D possibly being TRBD1 (6 bases). CDR3 size: 17 residues. Trimming removed 1 base at V and 1 base at J, with 14 bases between. Germline lookup yields CDR1 GTSNPN and CDR2 SVGIG (reference sequence). The CDR3 bases are TGTGCCTGGAGTGCAACAGGGATAGGGTCTGGGGCCAACGTCCTGACTTTC. Translated, it gives CAWSATGIGSGANVLTF. Using reference TRBV30 and TRBJ2-6 for the parts outside the CDR3, the full variable domain is SQTIHQWPATLVQPVGSPLSLECTVEGTSNPNLYWYRQAAGRGLQLLFYSVGIGQISSEVPQNLSASRPQDRQFILSSKKLLLSDSGFYLCAWSATGIGSGANVLTFGAGSRLTVL.

The CDR3, as DNA: TGTGCCACCAGCAGAGATTTGAGCTACACTGAAGCTTTCTTT. Translated, it gives CATSRDLSYTEAFF. The chain recombines TRBV15 with TRBJ1-1; D call uncertain. The CDR3 has 14 residues. The germline gives CDR1 LNHNV, CDR2 YYDKDF (reference sequence). V lost 0 bases, J lost 3 bases, and 8 bases lay in between.

The chain couples TRBV2 to TRBJ2-5, with D perhaps TRBD2 (5 bases). This CDR3 is built from 11 residues. V lost 4 bases to trimming and J lost 5 bases, with 5 bases between them. Looked up from germline, CDR1 is SNHLY and CDR2 is FYNNEI. The CDR3 protein is CASSGRETQYF. CDR3 coding DNA: TGTGCCAGCAGTGGGAGGGAGACCCAGTACTTC.

This clone was detected a few times. The rearrangement uses TRBV7-3 and TRBJ2-2, with TRBD1 matching 11 bases. The CDR3 covers 15 residues. V gave up 4 bases and J gave up 7 bases; unmatched junction bases: 5. From germline, CDR1 is SGHTA and CDR2 FQGTGA. The CDR3 sequence is CASSSGQGESGELFF. CDR3 DNA: TGTGCCAGCAGCTCGGGACAGGGGGAGAGCGGGGAGCTGTTTTTT.

The chain joins TRBV9 to TRBJ1-2, with 9 bases aligning to TRBD1. This CDR3 comprises 17 residues. Germline CDR1 is SGDLS and CDR2 is YYNGEE. The V gene end was trimmed by 3 bases and the J gene end by 4 bases; junction bases not matched to a gene: 13. The CDR3 sequence: CASSGLQQGARGYGYTF. The CDR3 DNA reads TGTGCCAGCAGCGGATTACAACAGGGGGCGCGGGGCTATGGCTACACCTTC.

The sample holds a few counts of this clone. J is TRBJ1-5 and V is TRBV19; D is uncertain. The CDR3 extends over 12 amino acids. CDR1 and CDR2 (germline): LNHDA, SQIVND (reference sequence). V gave up 7 bases and J gave up 5 bases, with 9 bases separating them. CDR3 amino acids: CASTDGDQPQHF. The CDR3 nucleotides read TGTGCCAGTACGGACGGAGATCAGCCCCAGCATTTT.

This clone occurred a few times. The chain joins TRBV11-2 to TRBJ1-3; D remains unclear. Per the germline V gene, CDR1 is SGHAT and CDR2 is FQNNGV. The CDR3 has 13 amino acids. V dropped 7 bases and J dropped 4 bases, with 11 bases sitting between them. The CDR3 DNA reads TGTGCCAGCACCTCGGAAGTCGGAAACACCATATATTTT. Its translation is CASTSEVGNTIYF.

The V and J genes are TRBV30 and TRBJ1-3; D is unresolved. This CDR3 is built from 15 residues. V lost 4 bases and J lost 8, with 21 bases in between. Germline lookup yields CDR1 GTSNPN and CDR2 SVGIG (reference sequence). CDR3 residues: CAWKSLEAAVDTIYF. In nucleotides, the CDR3 is TGTGCCTGGAAAAGTCTAGAGGCGGCCGTGGACACCATATATTTT.

About this clone itself: The same CDR3 can be traced to other DNA sequences in this sample. This chain connects TRBV5-8 to TRBJ1-2; 8 positions agree with TRBD1. This CDR3 spans 14 amino acids. J lost 4 bases, V lost 4 bases, and 6 bases had no gene match. Germline loops: CDR1 SGHTS, CDR2 YDEGEE. The CDR3 sequence: CASSPGTGAYGYTF. The CDR3 DNA reads as TGTGCCAGCAGCCCCGGGACAGGAGCCTATGGCTACACCTTC.

The V call is TRBV7-8, the J call TRBJ2-1; TRBD2 is a possible D gene (6 bases). CDR3 length equals 14 residues. With 5 bases removed from V and 0 bases from J, the gap between germline ends came to 8 bases. In germline, CDR1 is SGHVS, CDR2 FQNEAQ. CDR3 DNA sequence: TGTGCCAGCAGCGAGCGGGTCTCCTACAATGAGCAGTTCTTC. Residues: CASSERVSYNEQFF. The full variable domain, its missing parts supplied by reference TRBV7-8 and TRBJ2-1, is GAGVSQSPRYKVAKRGQDVALRCDPISGHVSLFWYQQALGQGPEFLTYFQNEAQLDKSGLPSDRFFAERPEGSVSTLKIQRTQQEDSAVYLCASSERVSYNEQFFGPGTRLTVL.

This clone was seen more than once but under ten times. The chain uses TRBV13 and TRBJ1-5; 8 bases line up with TRBD1. Germline V CDR1 and CDR2: PRHDT, FYEKMQ (reference sequence). V was clipped by 9 bases and J by 1 base; unmatched bases: 5. The CDR3 runs to 14 residues. This CDR3 is CASSDRGSNQPQHF. CDR3 DNA: TGTGCCAGTTCAGACAGGGGCAGCAATCAGCCCCAGCATTTT.

The chain has TRBV7-8 and TRBJ1-4, with 8 bases that match TRBD1. Looked up from germline, CDR1 is SGHVS and CDR2 is FQNEAQ. V lost 5 bases, J lost 7 bases, and 6 bases stayed unmatched. The CDR3 is 14 amino acids. The CDR3 region is CASSEQGVGEKLFF. The CDR3 DNA reads TGTGCCAGCAGCGAACAGGGGGTTGGTGAAAAACTGTTTTTT.

The table lists this clone with a few counts. The chain combines TRBV7-9 with TRBJ2-2, with 11 bases identical to TRBD1. V shed 3 bases and J 5 bases; nucleotides not matched to a gene: 2. The CDR3 has 15 amino acids. Per the germline V gene, CDR1 is SEHNR and CDR2 is FQNEAQ (reference sequence). For the CDR3, the DNA is TGTGCCAGCAGCTTGGGACAGGGGGTGACCGGGGAGCTGTTTTTT. It codes for CASSLGQGVTGELFF.

This clone was seen a handful of times. This chain joins TRBV18 and TRBJ1-4, with D possibly being TRBD1 (6 bases). Germline-derived CDR1 and CDR2 are KGHSH and LQKENI. The germline V and J ends were trimmed by 6 bases and 8 bases, with 19 bases remaining between them. This CDR3 has 15 amino acids. The DNA of the CDR3 is TGTGCCAGCTCCCCCGCCGGGGACATTGGAGAAAAACTGTTTTTT. Residues: CASSPAGDIGEKLFF.

This clone appeared a few times. The J gene is TRBJ1-5, the V gene TRBV18; 10 positions match TRBD1. V dropped 3 bases and J dropped 3; count of bases not matched to a gene: 5. The germline V gene encodes CDR1 KGHSH and CDR2 LQKENI. The CDR3 spans 16 residues. The CDR3 loop reads CASSPGTGVDNQPQHF. Here the CDR3 DNA reads TGTGCCAGCTCACCCGGGACAGGGGTGGACAATCAGCCCCAGCATTTT.

The rearrangement joins TRBV7-6 to TRBJ1-2, with a possible D match to TRBD1 (5 bases). This CDR3 comprises 15 residues. Germline V gene sequence: CDR1 SGHVS, CDR2 FNYEAQ. V was trimmed by 5 bases and J by 8 bases, leaving 21 bases between them. The CDR3 reads CASSLPTGSGWGYTF. The DNA of the CDR3 is TGTGCCAGCAGCCTACCTACAGGCTCGGGTTGGGGCTACACCTTC.

The CDR3 bases are TGTGCCAGCAGCGCTGGGACATCCGACTACACCTTC. This gives the protein CASSAGTSDYTF. V is TRBV9 and J is TRBJ1-2; D possibly corresponds to TRBD1 (6 bases). This CDR3 spans 12 amino acids. Trimming left V 3 bases short and J 10 bases short, with 13 bases between. Germline V lookup: CDR1 SGDLS, CDR2 YYNGEE.

The gene calls are TRBV9 and TRBJ2-1, with 10 bases identical to TRBD2. V dropped 0 bases and J dropped 8; count of bases not matched to a gene: 11. Germline V gene sequence: CDR1 SGDLS, CDR2 YYNGEE. This CDR3 contains 17 residues. The CDR3 DNA reads as TGTGCCAGCAGCGTAGAAGGGGCTAGCGGGAGCCGGTATGAGCAGTTCTTC. Protein product: CASSVEGASGSRYEQFF. The full variable domain, in which reference TRBV9 and TRBJ2-1 provide the parts outside the CDR3, is DSGVTQTPKHLITATGQRVTLRCSPRSGDLSVYWYQQSLDQGLQFLIQYYNGEERAKGNILERFSAQQFPDLHSELNLSSLELGDSALYFCASSVEGASGSRYEQFFGPGTRLTVL.

This clone was seen at least ten times. This chain uses TRBV6-6 with TRBJ2-3; 10 nucleotides align to TRBD1. The junction had 3 bases not matched to a gene; V was cut back by 6 bases and J by 6 bases. The CDR3 contains 13 residues. Germline assignment: CDR1 MNHNY and CDR2 SVGAGI (reference sequence). CDR3 amino acids: CASRTGGADTQYF. The CDR3 region has the DNA TGTGCCAGCAGGACAGGGGGCGCGGATACGCAGTATTTT.

The chain's CDR3 is CASKGGTYEQYF. CDR3 in DNA: TGTGCCAGCAAGGGCGGGACCTACGAGCAGTACTTC. The genes are TRBV11-2 and TRBJ2-7; weak D call: TRBD2 (6 bases). V was pared by 7 bases and J by 2 bases, with 9 bases between. This CDR3 comprises 12 residues. The germline V gene encodes CDR1 SGHAT and CDR2 FQNNGV.

This clone was counted only a few times. This chain connects TRBV11-2 to TRBJ1-2; D is possibly TRBD1 (6 bases). V was pared by 4 bases and J by 8 bases, with 14 bases between. The CDR3 covers 13 residues. Germline V gene data show CDR1 as SGHAT and CDR2 as FQNNGV. The CDR3 is CASSSTGFGGYTF. In nucleotides, the CDR3 is TGTGCCAGCAGCTCCACAGGGTTTGGCGGCTACACCTTC.

This clone was seen repeatedly, ten times or more. This chain connects TRBV6-1 to TRBJ1-5, with TRBD1 identical over 9 bases. CDR3 size: 15 residues. CDR1 is MNHNS, CDR2 SASEGT, per germline. V shed 6 bases and J 5 bases; nucleotides not matched to a gene: 8. The CDR3 spells CASRIGGTGHQPQHF. The CDR3 DNA follows: TGTGCCAGCAGAATAGGGGGGACAGGGCATCAGCCCCAGCATTTT.

This chain uses TRBV5-4 with TRBJ1-4, with D hard to call. Germline V CDR1 and CDR2: SGHNT, YYREEE (reference sequence). Trimming took off 0 bases at V and 7 bases at J, with 10 bases between the two ends. CDR3 length equals 14 residues. CDR3 region: CASSLASGSEKLFF. In DNA form, the CDR3 reads TGTGCCAGCAGCTTGGCCAGCGGGAGTGAAAAACTGTTTTTT. Using reference TRBV5-4 and TRBJ1-4 for the parts outside the CDR3, the full variable domain is ETGVTQSPTHLIKTRGQQVTLRCSSQSGHNTVSWYQQALGQGPQFIFQYYREEENGRGNFPPRFSGLQFPNYSSELNVNALELDDSALYLCASSLASGSEKLFFGSGTQLSVL.

This chain joins TRBV11-3 and TRBJ2-1; 8 positions agree with TRBD1. Germline values: CDR1 SGHNT, CDR2 YENEEA. This CDR3 has 13 amino acids. V shed 1 base and J 10 bases; nucleotides not matched to a gene: 3. This CDR3 reads CASSLGRGREQFF. Here the CDR3 DNA reads TGTGCCAGCAGCTTAGGCAGGGGGCGGGAGCAGTTCTTC. The entire variable domain, with the rest obtained from reference TRBV11-3 and TRBJ2-1, is as follows: EAGVVQSPRYKIIEKKQPVAFWCNPISGHNTLYWYLQNLGQGPELLIRYENEEAVDDSQLPKDRFSAERLKGVDSTLKIQPAELGDSAVYLCASSLGRGREQFFGPGTRLTVL.

This chain joins TRBV28 and TRBJ2-2; 8 positions agree with TRBD2. Germline CDR1 reads MDHEN; CDR2 reads SYDVKM. V lost 5 bases and J lost 4; bases outside the gene matches: 6. The CDR3 covers 15 residues. The CDR3 spells CASSIGLASTGELFF. The CDR3 region has the DNA TGTGCCAGCAGTATCGGACTAGCCAGCACCGGGGAGCTGTTTTTT. Supplemented by reference TRBV28 and TRBJ2-2, the full variable domain reads DVKVTQSSRYLVKRTGEKVFLECVQDMDHENMFWYRQDPGLGLRLIYFSYDVKMKEKGDIPEGYSVSREKKERFSLILESASTNQTSMYLCASSIGLASTGELFFGEGSRLTVL.

This clone was observed a handful of times. The chain is built from TRBV19 and TRBJ2-7; 9 nucleotides agree with TRBD1. The length of the CDR3 is 15 residues. Germline V CDR1 and CDR2: LNHDA, SQIVND (reference sequence). Trimming removed 0 bases from V and 2 bases from J; junction bases left unmatched: 2. The CDR3, as DNA: TGTGCCAGTAGTATAGATGGGACAGGGACCTACGAGCAGTACTTC. The encoded protein is CASSIDGTGTYEQYF.

In its sample, this clone was seen a few times. The chain combines TRBV7-9 with TRBJ2-7; D is uncertain. Germline V gives CDR1 SEHNR, CDR2 FQNEAQ (reference sequence). The V gene lost 4 bases and the J gene lost 6 bases, with 10 bases spanning the gap. The CDR3 runs 12 residues. CDR3 sequence (DNA): TGTGCCAGCAGCTCTGGGTCCGGCGAGCAGTACTTC. Residues: CASSSGSGEQYF.

Judged by abundance, this clone is medium-sized (0.01 to 0.1%). The CDR3 coding sequence is TGTGCCAGCAGTGGGGCCAGGGGGGCCGGGGAGCTGTTTTTT. The encoded protein is CASSGARGAGELFF. The J gene is TRBJ2-2, the V gene TRBV25-1, with a weak D call TRBD1 (7 bases). Trimming took off 4 bases at V and 6 bases at J, with 12 bases between the two ends. CDR3 length: 14 amino acids. Germline CDR1 is MGHDK and CDR2 is SYGVNS. The full variable domain, completed using reference TRBV25-1 and TRBJ2-2, is EADIYQTPRYLVIGTGKKITLECSQTMGHDKMYWYQQDPGMELHLIHYSYGVNSTEKGDLSSESTVSRIRTEHFPLTLESARPSHTSQYLCASSGARGAGELFFGEGSRLTVL.

The V and J genes are TRBV5-1 and TRBJ2-1; TRBD2 aligns across 7 bases. The germline V gene encodes CDR1 SGHRS and CDR2 YFSETQ. The length of the CDR3 is 15 residues. Unmatched junction bases numbered 12, after V lost 6 bases and J lost 6 bases. CDR3 bases: TGCGCCAGCAAAGGGGTCGCGGGAGAGGGCAATGAGCAGTTCTTC. The encoded protein is CASKGVAGEGNEQFF.

The V call is TRBV20-1, the J call TRBJ2-7; 7 nucleotides agree with TRBD1. The CDR3 sequence is 11 residues long. CDR1 DFQATT and CDR2 SNEGSKA come from the germline V gene (reference sequence). V dropped 6 bases and J dropped 8; count of bases not matched to a gene: 7. For the CDR3, the DNA is TGCAGTGCAGGGGGCATAGCACAGCAGTACTTC. Its protein is CSAGGIAQQYF.

This sequence joins TRBV6-6 and TRBJ2-7, with 7 bases lining up with TRBD2. This CDR3 comprises 15 residues. In germline, CDR1 is MNHNY, CDR2 SVGAGI (reference sequence). J gave up 2 bases and V 0 bases, and 4 bases lay outside the gene matches. CDR3 region: CASSYSRAGAYEQYF. In DNA form, the CDR3 reads TGTGCCAGCAGTTACTCGAGGGCGGGGGCCTACGAGCAGTACTTC.